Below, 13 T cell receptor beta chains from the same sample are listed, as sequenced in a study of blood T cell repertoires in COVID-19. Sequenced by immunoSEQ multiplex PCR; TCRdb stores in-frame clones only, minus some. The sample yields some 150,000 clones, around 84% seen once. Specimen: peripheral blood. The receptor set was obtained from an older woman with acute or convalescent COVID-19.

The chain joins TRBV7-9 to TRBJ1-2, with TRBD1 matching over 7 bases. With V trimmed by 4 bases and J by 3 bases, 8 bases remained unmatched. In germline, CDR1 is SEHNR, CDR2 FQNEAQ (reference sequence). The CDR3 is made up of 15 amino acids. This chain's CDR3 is CASSSTGNIDYGYTF. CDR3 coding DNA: TGTGCCAGCAGCTCGACAGGGAATATTGACTATGGCTACACCTTC.

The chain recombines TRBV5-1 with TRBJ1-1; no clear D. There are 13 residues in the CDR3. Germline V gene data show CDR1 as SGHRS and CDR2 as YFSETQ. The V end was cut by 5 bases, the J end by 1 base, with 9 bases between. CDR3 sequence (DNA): TGCGCCAGCAGGTGGCAGGAGAACACTGAAGCTTTCTTT. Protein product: CASRWQENTEAFF.

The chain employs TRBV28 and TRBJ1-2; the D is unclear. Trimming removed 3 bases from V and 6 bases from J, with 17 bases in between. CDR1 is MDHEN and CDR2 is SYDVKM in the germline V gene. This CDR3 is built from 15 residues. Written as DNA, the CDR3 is TGTGCCAGCAGTTTGGTCCGGCGGGCTTTAGATGGCTACACCTTC. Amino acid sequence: CASSLVRRALDGYTF.

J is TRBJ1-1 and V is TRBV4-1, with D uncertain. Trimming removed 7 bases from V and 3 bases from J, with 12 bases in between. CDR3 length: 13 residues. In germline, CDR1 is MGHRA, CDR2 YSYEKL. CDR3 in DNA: TGCGCCAGCACCCCGACTCCATACACTGAAGCTTTCTTT. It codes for CASTPTPYTEAFF.

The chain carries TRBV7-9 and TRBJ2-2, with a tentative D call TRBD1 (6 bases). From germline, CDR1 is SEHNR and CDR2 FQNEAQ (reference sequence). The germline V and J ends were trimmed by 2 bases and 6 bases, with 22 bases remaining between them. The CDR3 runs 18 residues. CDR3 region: CASSLLDRDMGRPGELFF. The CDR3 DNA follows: TGTGCCAGCAGCTTATTGGACCGGGACATGGGTCGCCCCGGGGAGCTGTTTTTT.

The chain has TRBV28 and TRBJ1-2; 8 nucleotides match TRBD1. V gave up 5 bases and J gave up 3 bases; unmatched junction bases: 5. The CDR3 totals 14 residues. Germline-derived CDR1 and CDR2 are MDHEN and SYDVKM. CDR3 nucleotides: TGTGCCAGCAGTCCAGGGGGCCCTTACTATGGCTACACCTTC. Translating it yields CASSPGGPYYGYTF.

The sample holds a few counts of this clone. The CDR3 bases are TGTGCCAGCAGTGGACAAGATTCACCCCTCCACTTT. It codes for CASSGQDSPLHF. The V gene is TRBV2, the J gene TRBJ1-6; D unclear. V was clipped by 4 bases and J by 8 bases, with 6 bases between them. This CDR3 contains 12 residues. Looked up from germline, CDR1 is SNHLY and CDR2 is FYNNEI.

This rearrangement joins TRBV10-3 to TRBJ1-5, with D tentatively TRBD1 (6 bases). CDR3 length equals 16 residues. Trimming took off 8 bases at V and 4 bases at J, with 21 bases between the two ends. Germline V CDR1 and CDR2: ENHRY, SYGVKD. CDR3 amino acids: CAIARDNGLGNQPQHF. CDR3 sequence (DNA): TGTGCCATCGCAAGGGACAACGGCCTCGGGAATCAGCCCCAGCATTTT.

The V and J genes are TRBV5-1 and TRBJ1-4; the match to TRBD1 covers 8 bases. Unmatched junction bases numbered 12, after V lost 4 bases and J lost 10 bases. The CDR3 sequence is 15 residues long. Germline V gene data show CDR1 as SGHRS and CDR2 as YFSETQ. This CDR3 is CASSNRTGIGRKLFF. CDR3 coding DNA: TGCGCCAGCAGCAACAGGACAGGGATTGGGAGAAAACTGTTTTTT.

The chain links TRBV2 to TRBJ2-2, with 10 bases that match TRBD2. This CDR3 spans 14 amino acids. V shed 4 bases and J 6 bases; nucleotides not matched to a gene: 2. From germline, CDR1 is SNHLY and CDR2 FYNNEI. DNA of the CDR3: TGTGCCAGCAGTGTACTAGCGGGGCCCGGGGAGCTGTTTTTT. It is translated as CASSVLAGPGELFF.

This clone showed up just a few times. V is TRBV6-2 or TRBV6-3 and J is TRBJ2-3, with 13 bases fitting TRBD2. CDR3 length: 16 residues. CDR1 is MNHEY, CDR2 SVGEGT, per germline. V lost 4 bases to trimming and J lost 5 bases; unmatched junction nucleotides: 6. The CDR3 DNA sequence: TGTGCCAGCAGTTCACTAGCGGGGGGGCCCCAAGATACGCAGTATTTT. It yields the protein CASSSLAGGPQDTQYF.

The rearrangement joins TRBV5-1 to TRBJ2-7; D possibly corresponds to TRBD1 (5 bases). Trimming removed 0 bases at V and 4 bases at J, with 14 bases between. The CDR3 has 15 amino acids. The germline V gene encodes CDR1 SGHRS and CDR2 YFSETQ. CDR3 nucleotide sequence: TGCGCCAGCAGCTTGGGGACACCCGGGCTGTACGAGCAGTACTTC. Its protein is CASSLGTPGLYEQYF.

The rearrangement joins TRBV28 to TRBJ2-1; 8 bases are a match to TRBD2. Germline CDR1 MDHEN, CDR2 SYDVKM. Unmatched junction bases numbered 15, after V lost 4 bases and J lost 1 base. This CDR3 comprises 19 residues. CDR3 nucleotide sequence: TGTGCCAGCAGTTCCCTTCGGAGCGGGGGAACCCAATCCTACAATGAGCAGTTCTTC. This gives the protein CASSSLRSGGTQSYNEQFF.